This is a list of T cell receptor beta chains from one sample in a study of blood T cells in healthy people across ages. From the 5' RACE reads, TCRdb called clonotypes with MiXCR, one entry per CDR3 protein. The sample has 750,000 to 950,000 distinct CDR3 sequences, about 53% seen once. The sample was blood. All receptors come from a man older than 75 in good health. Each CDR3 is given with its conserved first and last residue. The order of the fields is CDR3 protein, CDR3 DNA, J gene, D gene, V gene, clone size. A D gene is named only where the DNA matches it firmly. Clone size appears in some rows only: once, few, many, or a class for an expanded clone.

CDR3: CSVGTSGSRGRYAYF
DNA: TGCAGTGTTGGGACTAGCGGGAGCCGGGGCAGATACGCGTATTTT
J: TRBJ2-3
D: TRBD2
V: TRBV20-1
size: once

CDR3: CATYPGRPKEKTQYF
DNA: TGTGCCACATACCCCGGGCGCCCAAAGGAAAAGACCCAGTACTTC
J: TRBJ2-5
D: NA
V: TRBV27
size: few

CDR3: CASSETSGNNEQFF
DNA: TGTGCCAGCAGCGAGACTAGCGGGAACAATGAGCAGTTCTTC
J: TRBJ2-1
D: NA
V: TRBV21-1
size: few

CDR3: CSATIRGYEQYF
DNA: TGCAGCGCGACCATCAGGGGCTACGAGCAGTACTTC
J: TRBJ2-7
D: NA
V: TRBV29-1
size: NA

CDR3: CSARGLGTSADTQYF
DNA: TGCAGTGCTAGGGGACTTGGGACTAGCGCGGATACGCAGTATTTT
J: TRBJ2-3
D: TRBD2
V: TRBV20-1
size: NA

CDR3: CASRPARENHNTEQFF
DNA: TGTGCCAGCAGGCCGGCCAGGGAGAACCACAACACTGAGCAGTTCTTC
J: TRBJ2-1
D: NA
V: TRBV12-3/TRBV12-4
size: NA

CDR3: CASSLAVAGAQETQYF
DNA: TGCGCCAGCAGCTTGGCAGTAGCGGGAGCCCAAGAGACCCAGTACTTC
J: TRBJ2-5
D: TRBD2
V: TRBV5-1
size: few

CDR3: CATRAGPSYEKLFF
DNA: TGTGCCACCAGGGCGGGACCTTCGTACGAAAAACTGTTTTTT
J: TRBJ1-4
D: NA
V: TRBV15
size: NA

CDR3: CASSWGDNEQFF
DNA: TGCGCCAGCAGCTGGGGAGACAATGAGCAGTTCTTC
J: TRBJ2-1
D: NA
V: TRBV5-1
size: NA

CDR3: CSARLASGRAYEQFF
DNA: TGCAGTGCTAGACTGGCTAGCGGGAGGGCATATGAGCAGTTCTTC
J: TRBJ2-1
D: TRBD2
V: TRBV20-1
size: NA

CDR3: CASSYSRPTVYGYTF
DNA: TGTGCCAGCAGTTACTCGAGGCCGACGGTCTATGGCTACACCTTC
J: TRBJ1-2
D: NA
V: TRBV6-6
size: NA

CDR3: CSAPKAGTYQETQYF
DNA: TGCAGTGCTCCTAAAGCGGGGACGTACCAAGAGACCCAGTACTTC
J: TRBJ2-5
D: TRBD2
V: TRBV20-1
size: few

CDR3: CASRASLSYEQYF
DNA: TGTGCCAGCAGGGCAAGCCTCTCCTACGAGCAGTACTTC
J: TRBJ2-7
D: NA
V: TRBV6-2/TRBV6-3
size: few

CDR3: CSARTGPAEQFF
DNA: TGCAGTGCCAGGACAGGGCCGGCTGAGCAGTTCTTC
J: TRBJ2-1
D: TRBD1
V: TRBV20-1
size: NA

CDR3: CSGDSGQGRHGYTF
DNA: TGCAGCGGCGATTCGGGACAGGGGCGCCATGGCTACACCTTC
J: TRBJ1-2
D: TRBD1
V: TRBV29-1
size: few

CDR3: CASSLALGQAIGNEQYF
DNA: TGCGCCAGCAGCTTGGCTCTGGGACAGGCTATAGGGAATGAGCAGTACTTC
J: TRBJ2-5
D: TRBD1
V: TRBV5-1
size: once

CDR3: CASSQDRTSGRAYEQYF
DNA: TGCGCCAGCAGCCAAGACCGGACTAGCGGGAGGGCCTACGAGCAGTACTTC
J: TRBJ2-7
D: TRBD2
V: TRBV4-1
size: NA

CDR3: CASSPGTMSVNEQYF
DNA: TGCGCCAGCAGCCCCGGGACCATGAGCGTCAATGAGCAGTACTTC
J: TRBJ2-4
D: NA
V: TRBV5-1
size: NA

CDR3: CSGGTVNSPPHF
DNA: TGCAGTGGGGGGACAGTCAATTCACCCCCCCACTTT
J: TRBJ1-6
D: TRBD1
V: TRBV20-1
size: NA

CDR3: CASSLEAAFSYNEQYF
DNA: TGTGCCAGCAGCTTAGAGGCGGCTTTCTCCTACAATGAGCAGTACTTC
J: TRBJ2-7
D: NA
V: TRBV7-2
size: NA

CDR3: CASSLVGTANYNEQFF
DNA: TGTGCCAGCAGCTTAGTGGGAACAGCGAATTACAATGAGCAGTTCTTC
J: TRBJ2-1
D: NA
V: TRBV7-2
size: NA

CDR3: CASSVASTASYEQYF
DNA: TGTGCCAGCAGCGTAGCATCGACTGCCTCCTACGAGCAGTACTTC
J: TRBJ2-7
D: NA
V: TRBV9
size: few

CDR3: CASSPYGIMGSNQPQHF
DNA: TGTGCCAGCTCACCATATGGGATTATGGGTAGCAATCAGCCCCAGCATTTT
J: TRBJ1-5
D: NA
V: TRBV18
size: NA

CDR3: CASSPNSGTMGTQYF
DNA: TGTGCCAGCAGCCCGAATAGCGGGACAATGGGGACCCAGTACTTC
J: TRBJ2-5
D: TRBD2
V: TRBV11-2
size: NA

CDR3: CASSHYPTGNYEQYF
DNA: TGTGCCAGCAGCCACTATCCGACAGGGAACTACGAGCAGTACTTC
J: TRBJ2-7
D: TRBD1
V: TRBV6-2/TRBV6-3
size: few

CDR3: CASSWTRQGAEEKLFF
DNA: TGCGCCAGCAGCTGGACCCGACAGGGGGCGGAAGAAAAACTGTTTTTT
J: TRBJ1-4
D: TRBD1
V: TRBV5-1
size: once

CDR3: CASRSGRRLNQPQHF
DNA: TGTGCCAGCAGGTCGGGACGGAGGTTGAATCAGCCCCAGCATTTT
J: TRBJ1-5
D: NA
V: TRBV2
size: NA

CDR3: CASRPPDRDNYGYTF
DNA: TGTGCCAGCCGTCCCCCGGACAGGGATAACTATGGCTACACCTTC
J: TRBJ1-2
D: TRBD1
V: TRBV28
size: NA

CDR3: CSAGDTQGALHF
DNA: TGCAGTGCGGGGGATACCCAAGGAGCCCTCCACTTT
J: TRBJ1-6
D: NA
V: TRBV20-1
size: NA

CDR3: CASSPNSGADYGYTF
DNA: TGTGCCAGCAGTCCCAACTCCGGGGCAGACTATGGCTACACCTTC
J: TRBJ1-2
D: NA
V: TRBV5-4
size: NA

CDR3: CASSEGLESIQYF
DNA: TGTGCCAGCAGCGAAGGACTAGAGTCCATTCAGTACTTC
J: TRBJ2-4
D: TRBD2
V: TRBV5-4
size: NA

CDR3: CASSQKTGGEGYTF
DNA: TGTGCCAGCAGCCAAAAGACAGGGGGCGAAGGCTACACCTTC
J: TRBJ1-2
D: TRBD1
V: TRBV3-1
size: NA

CDR3: CASSDYGGGGLFPSSYEQYF
DNA: TGTGCCAGCAGTGACTACGGAGGGGGCGGCCTATTCCCGAGCTCCTACGAGCAGTACTTC
J: TRBJ2-7
D: NA
V: TRBV6-4
size: NA